This T cell receptor beta chain stems from a study of cytomegalovirus exposure and HLA in healthy donors. Method: immunoSEQ multiplex PCR; TCRdb's copy keeps in-frame clones and lacks some. The sample yields 150,000 to 200,000 clones, roughly 84% seen once. Trimming removed 5 bases at V and 3 bases at J, with 9 bases between. The germline V gene has CDR1 SGHRS and CDR2 YFSETQ. There are 13 residues in the CDR3. This TCR derives from a woman in her twenties or thirties in good health and CMV-seropositive. Sequencing input: PBMCs. The chain couples TRBV5-1 to TRBJ2-1; D perhaps matches TRBD2 (6 bases). Written as DNA, the CDR3 is TGCGCCAGCAGGGAGGGGTACTACAATGAGCAGTTCTTC. It specifies CASREGYYNEQFF.